The T cell receptor beta chain under discussion was sequenced for a study of tumor T cells in aggressive B-cell lymphoma. Germline V CDR1 and CDR2: LGHNA, YSLEER. The CDR3 runs to 17 residues. The ends lost 2 bases at V and 2 bases at J; junction bases unmatched: 5. Generated by immunoSEQ multiplex PCR, the TCRdb table keeps only in-frame clones and is missing some. Found here are more than 3,500 clones, 91% of them singletons; the top ten hold about 2.4%. Sequenced sample: tumor tissue. V gene TRBV4-3 combines with J gene TRBJ2-5; TRBD2 agrees at 13 bases. The sequence derives from an adult with diffuse large B cell lymphoma. The CDR3 nucleotides read TGCGCCAGCAGCCAAAATCCGGGACTAGCGGGGCAAGAGACCCAGTACTTC. This gives the protein CASSQNPGLAGQETQYF.